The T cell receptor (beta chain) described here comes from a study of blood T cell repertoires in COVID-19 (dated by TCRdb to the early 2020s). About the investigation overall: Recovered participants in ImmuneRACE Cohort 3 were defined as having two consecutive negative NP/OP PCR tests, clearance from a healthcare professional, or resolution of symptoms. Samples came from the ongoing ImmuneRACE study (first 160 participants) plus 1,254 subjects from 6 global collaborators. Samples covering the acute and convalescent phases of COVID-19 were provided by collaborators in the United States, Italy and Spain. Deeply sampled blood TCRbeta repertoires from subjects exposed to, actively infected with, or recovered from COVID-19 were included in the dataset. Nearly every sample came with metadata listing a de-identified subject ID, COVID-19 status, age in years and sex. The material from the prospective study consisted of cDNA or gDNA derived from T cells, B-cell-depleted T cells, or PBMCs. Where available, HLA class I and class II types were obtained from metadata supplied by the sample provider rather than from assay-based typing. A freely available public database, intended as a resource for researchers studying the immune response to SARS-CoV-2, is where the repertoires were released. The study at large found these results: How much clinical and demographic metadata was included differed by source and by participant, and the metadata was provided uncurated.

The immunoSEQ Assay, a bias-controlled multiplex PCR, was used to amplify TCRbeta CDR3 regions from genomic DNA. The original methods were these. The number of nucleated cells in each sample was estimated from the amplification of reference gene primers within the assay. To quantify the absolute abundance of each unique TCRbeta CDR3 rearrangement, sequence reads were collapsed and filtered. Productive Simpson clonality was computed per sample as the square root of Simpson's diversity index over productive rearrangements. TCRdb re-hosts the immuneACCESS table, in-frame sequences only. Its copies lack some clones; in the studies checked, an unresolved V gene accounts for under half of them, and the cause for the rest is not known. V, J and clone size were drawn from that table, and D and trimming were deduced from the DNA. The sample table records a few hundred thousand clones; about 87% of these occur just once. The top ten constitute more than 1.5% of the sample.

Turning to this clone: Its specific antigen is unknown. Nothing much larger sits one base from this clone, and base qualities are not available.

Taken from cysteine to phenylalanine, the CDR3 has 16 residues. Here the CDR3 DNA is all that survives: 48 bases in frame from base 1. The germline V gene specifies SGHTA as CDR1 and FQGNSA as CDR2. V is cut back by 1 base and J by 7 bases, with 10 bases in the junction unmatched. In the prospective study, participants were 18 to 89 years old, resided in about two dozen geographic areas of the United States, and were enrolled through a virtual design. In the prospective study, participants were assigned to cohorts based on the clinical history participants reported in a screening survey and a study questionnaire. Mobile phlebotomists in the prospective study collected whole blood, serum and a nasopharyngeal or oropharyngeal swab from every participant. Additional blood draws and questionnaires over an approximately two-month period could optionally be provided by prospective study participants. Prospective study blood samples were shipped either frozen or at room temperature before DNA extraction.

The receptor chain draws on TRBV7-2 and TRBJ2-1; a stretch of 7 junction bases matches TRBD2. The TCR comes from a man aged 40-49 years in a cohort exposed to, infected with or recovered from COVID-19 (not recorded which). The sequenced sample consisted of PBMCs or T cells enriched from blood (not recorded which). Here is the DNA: TGTGCCAGCAGCTTAGATGTGGCTAGCGGTTGGAATGAGCAGTTCTTC. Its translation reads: CASSLDVASGWNEQFF.